The 4 T cell receptor beta chains reported below all come from one sample, sequenced in a study of cytotoxic CD8 clonotypes in ibrutinib-treated CLL. Using immunoSEQ multiplex PCR, the repertoire was profiled, and TCRdb retains in-frame clones only, with some absent. Of 50,000 to 60,000 clones in the sample, 70% to 90% were seen once. The sequencing here drew on PBMCs, taken after 24 months of ibrutinib treatment. The receptors shown here come from a human donor with chronic lymphocytic leukemia.

V usage is TRBV5-1 and J usage is TRBJ2-7; TRBD2 aligns across 8 bases. Germline CDR1 SGHRS, CDR2 YFSETQ. The CDR3 has 15 amino acids. V lost 4 bases, J lost 1 base, and 7 bases stayed unmatched. The CDR3 reads CASSSGSGESYEQYF. For the CDR3, the DNA is TGCGCCAGCAGCAGCGGGAGTGGTGAGTCCTACGAGCAGTACTTC.

The rearrangement uses TRBV29-1 and TRBJ1-1; D not certain. Germline CDR1 is SQVTM and CDR2 is ANQGSEA. The CDR3 sequence is 12 residues long. V dropped 2 bases and J dropped 0 bases, with 4 bases sitting between them. Here the CDR3 reads CSVEILNTEAFF. CDR3 in DNA: TGCAGCGTTGAAATCCTGAACACTGAAGCTTTCTTT.

The chain couples TRBV19 to TRBJ2-4; a weak D match, TRBD1 (6 bases). The ends were cut back, 6 bases at V and 1 base at J, with 16 bases in the middle. CDR1 and CDR2 from the germline V gene are LNHDA and SQIVND (reference sequence). This CDR3 contains 16 residues. The CDR3 sequence is CASRDTGSAAKNIQYF. The DNA for the CDR3 is TGTGCCAGTAGGGATACAGGGTCCGCGGCCAAAAACATTCAGTACTTC.

The chain carries TRBV5-6 and TRBJ1-2; unclear D gene. The ends were cut back, 4 bases at V and 5 bases at J, with 9 bases in the middle. Looked up from germline, CDR1 is SGHDT and CDR2 is YYEEEE. There are 12 residues in the CDR3. The CDR3 bases are TGTGCCAGCAGCCCCCCCGGGTATGGCTACACCTTC. Its protein product is CASSPPGYGYTF. Using reference TRBV5-6 and TRBJ1-2 for the parts outside the CDR3, the full variable domain is DAGVTQSPTHLIKTRGQQVTLRCSPKSGHDTVSWYQQALGQGPQFIFQYYEEEERQRGNFPDRFSGHQFPNYSSELNVNALLLGDSALYLCASSPPGYGYTFGSGTRLTVV.